This T cell receptor beta chain stems from a study of blood T cell repertoires in COVID-19. Study at large: The origin of the acute and convalescent COVID-19 samples was the United States, Italy and Spain. Sources were T cells, B-cell-depleted T cells, or PBMCs; the material itself was cDNA or gDNA.

Original methodology: Estimated nucleated cell counts came from reference gene primer amplification. Clones were read by immunoSEQ multiplex PCR, and TCRdb kept only the in-frame ones, dropping some. That table gives V, J and clone size, and the DNA gave D and trimming. Found here are about 250,000 clones, approximately 86% of them singletons; the top ten hold 1.3% to 1.5%. This sequence originates from a man older than 75 with acute or convalescent COVID-19. Input material: peripheral blood.

CDR3 region: CASSDGGQGGLNQPQHF. The CDR3 nucleotides are TGTGCCAGCAGTGACGGAGGACAGGGGGGACTAAATCAGCCCCAGCATTTT. V usage is TRBV6-1 and J usage is TRBJ1-5; 10 bases are shared with TRBD1. Germline loops: CDR1 MNHNS, CDR2 SASEGT. V gave up 3 bases and J gave up 4 bases; unmatched junction bases: 9. This CDR3 is built from 17 residues.